These 3 T cell receptor beta chains were sequenced from one sample in a study of T cells in Graves' hyperthyroidism and ophthalmopathy. The investigators amplified TCR beta CDR3 regions from RNA transcripts. The HTBI primer set was used in a first-round RT-PCR of the TCR CDR3. TCRdb recomputed calls from the multiplex PCR reads with MiXCR, one row per CDR3 protein. The profile shows some 350,000 distinct CDR3 sequences, 19% of them singletons. The specimen sequenced was blood. Receptor source: a woman aged 18-29 years with Graves' hyperthyroidism.

This clonotype showed up just a few times. The chain uses TRBV29-1 and TRBJ2-7; TRBD2 is a possible D gene (6 bases). Germline V lookup: CDR1 SQVTM, CDR2 ANQGSEA. V shed 5 bases and J shed 7 bases, with 18 bases lying between them. The CDR3 sequence is 13 residues long. The CDR3 nucleotides read TGCAGCGTTTTTGGGACTTCTCTAGGGGAGCAGTACTTC. Translation: CSVFGTSLGEQYF.

This clonotype has at least ten counts. The V gene is TRBV9, the J gene TRBJ2-2, with 10 bases fitting TRBD1. The CDR3 contains 15 residues. The germline CDR1 and CDR2 sequences are SGDLS and YYNGEE. V trimming: 3 bases; J trimming: 4 bases; junction bases outside the gene matches: 3. The CDR3: CASSGDRGTTGELFF. The DNA of the CDR3 is TGTGCCAGCAGCGGGGACAGGGGTACCACCGGGGAGCTGTTTTTT.

This clonotype came up once. This chain uses TRBV30 with TRBJ2-5, with 7 bases that match TRBD1. J gave up 0 bases and V 0 bases, and 19 bases lay outside the gene matches. Germline V gives CDR1 GTSNPN, CDR2 SVGIG (reference sequence). This CDR3 comprises 20 residues. The CDR3 here is CAWSVLRSGTDALYQETQYF. Written as DNA, the CDR3 is TGTGCCTGGAGTGTGTTAAGGTCCGGGACAGACGCCCTGTACCAAGAGACCCAGTACTTC.